The rows below give T cell receptor beta chains drawn from one sample of a study of T cells after yellow fever vaccination. Each CDR3 protein is one row after TCRdb ran MiXCR on the 5' RACE reads. The table includes some 100,000 distinct CDR3 sequences, approximately 8.4% detected once. The source was CD8+ T cells not binding an NS4B(214-222) dextramer, sorted from PBMCs, collected approximately 16 days after the first yellow fever vaccination. Receptor source: a man between 18 and 35 years old who received the YFV17D yellow fever vaccine. Both conserved end residues are part of each CDR3. Each record gives: D gene, V gene, clone size, J gene, CDR3 length, CDR3 protein, CDR3 DNA. The D gene is left open where the match is weak. The size of a clone is reported for some rows only, either as once, few or many, or as a class for expanded clones.

TRBD1,TRBV12-3/TRBV12-4,few,TRBJ1-6,15,CASSTWTGVNSPLHF,TGTGCCAGCAGTACATGGACAGGTGTTAATTCACCCCTCCACTTT
-,TRBV2,few,TRBJ1-1,14,CASRERIGTPEAFF,TGTGCCAGCAGGGAAAGGATCGGGACACCTGAAGCTTTCTTT
TRBD1,TRBV12-3/TRBV12-4,many,TRBJ1-1,14,CASSWTGANTEAFF,TGTGCCAGCAGTTGGACAGGGGCGAACACTGAAGCTTTCTTT
TRBD2,TRBV7-2,-,TRBJ2-3,14,CASSLERGVDTQYF,TGTGCCAGCAGCTTAGAGCGGGGGGTCGATACGCAGTATTTT
-,TRBV4-1,few,TRBJ1-4,15,CASSQDVGDDEKLFF,TGCGCCAGCAGCCAAGATGTTGGGGATGATGAAAAACTGTTTTTT
-,TRBV4-1,few,TRBJ1-5,13,CASSPGFNQPQHF,TGCGCCAGCAGCCCAGGATTCAATCAGCCCCAGCATTTT
-,TRBV10-2,many,TRBJ2-3,13,CASMFSSTDTQYF,TGCGCCAGCATGTTCTCCAGCACAGATACGCAGTATTTT
-,TRBV27,few,TRBJ2-5,14,CASSPERPQETQYF,TGTGCCAGCAGTCCAGAACGGCCGCAAGAGACCCAGTACTTC
TRBD2,TRBV12-3/TRBV12-4,-,TRBJ2-3,16,CASSPGLGARGDTQYF,TGTGCCAGCAGTCCGGGACTAGGGGCTAGGGGAGATACGCAGTATTTT
-,TRBV14,few,TRBJ2-7,16,CASSPWETGITYEQYF,TGTGCCAGCAGCCCCTGGGAGACAGGCATCACCTACGAGCAGTACTTC
-,TRBV7-9,-,TRBJ1-4,15,CASSLSVGGGEKLFF,TGTGCCAGCAGTCTTTCAGTGGGAGGTGGTGAAAAACTGTTTTTT
-,TRBV4-1,-,TRBJ1-5,13,CASSQDGFKPQHF,TGCGCCAGCAGCCAAGATGGGTTCAAGCCCCAGCATTTT
-,TRBV11-1,few,TRBJ1-6,21,CASSLGDSGGAVDLYNSPLHF,TGTGCCAGCAGCTTAGGGGATTCCGGCGGGGCCGTTGATCTCTATAATTCACCCCTCCACTTT
-,TRBV12-3/TRBV12-4,-,TRBJ2-3,20,CASSRTAHEAFQGGPDTQYF,TGTGCCAGCAGTAGAACTGCCCATGAAGCCTTCCAGGGGGGTCCAGATACGCAGTATTTT
TRBD1,TRBV6-5,many,TRBJ2-7,14,CASKGQGRYYEQYF,TGTGCCAGCAAGGGACAGGGACGATACTACGAGCAGTACTTC
-,TRBV19,few,TRBJ2-3,13,CASSSQSTDTQYF,TGTGCCAGTAGTAGCCAGAGCACAGATACGCAGTATTTT
-,TRBV29-1,-,TRBJ1-5,13,CSAAPGMGQPQHF,TGCAGCGCCGCACCGGGGATGGGTCAGCCCCAGCATTTT
TRBD2,TRBV12-3/TRBV12-4,many,TRBJ2-3,14,CASSFGGGPDTQYF,TGTGCCAGCAGTTTCGGCGGGGGGCCAGATACGCAGTATTTT
TRBD2,TRBV4-1,once,TRBJ2-3,16,CASSQPGLAGTDTQYF,TGCGCCAGCAGCCAACCCGGACTAGCGGGGACAGATACGCAGTATTTT
TRBD1,TRBV12-3/TRBV12-4,many,TRBJ2-7,14,CASSPRDRSYEQYF,TGTGCCAGCAGTCCAAGGGACAGGAGCTACGAGCAGTACTTC
-,TRBV12-3/TRBV12-4,many,TRBJ2-2,16,CASSGVRGQNTGELFF,TGTGCCAGCAGTGGTGTTAGGGGACAGAACACCGGGGAGCTGTTTTTT
-,TRBV5-4,many,TRBJ2-1,13,CASSWATSNEQFF,TGTGCCAGCAGCTGGGCTACCAGCAATGAGCAGTTCTTC
TRBD1,TRBV28,few,TRBJ2-2,15,CASSFGTGDTGELFF,TGTGCCAGCAGTTTTGGGACAGGTGACACCGGGGAGCTGTTTTTT
-,TRBV7-9,few,TRBJ2-5,12,CASRQFQETQYF,TGTGCCAGCCGACAGTTCCAAGAGACCCAGTACTTC
-,TRBV4-3,few,TRBJ1-1,13,CASSQEGVTEAFF,TGCGCCAGCAGCCAAGAAGGAGTCACTGAAGCTTTCTTT
-,TRBV19,-,TRBJ2-3,15,CASSKQGRSTDTQYF,TGTGCCAGTAGCAAACAGGGACGAAGCACAGATACGCAGTATTTT
TRBD1,TRBV24-1,once,TRBJ2-5,15,CATSDFGQGRQTQYF,TGTGCCACCAGTGATTTCGGACAGGGTAGACAGACCCAGTACTTC
-,TRBV12-3/TRBV12-4,few,TRBJ1-3,12,CASSSPGNTIYF,TGTGCCAGCAGTTCGCCTGGAAACACCATATATTTT
-,TRBV5-1,-,TRBJ2-3,13,CASSFTGTDTQYF,TGCGCCAGCAGCTTTACAGGCACAGATACGCAGTATTTT
-,TRBV3-1,few,TRBJ1-1,16,CASSQERKGGNTEAFF,TGCGCCAGCAGCCAAGAAAGAAAAGGAGGGAACACTGAAGCTTTCTTT
TRBD1,TRBV7-9,few,TRBJ1-1,16,CASSQIGGQGNTEAFF,TGTGCCAGCAGCCAGATTGGGGGACAGGGGAACACTGAAGCTTTCTTT
-,TRBV5-1,-,TRBJ2-2,16,CASSLRTGGYTGELFF,TGCGCCAGCAGCTTGCGGACAGGAGGGTACACCGGGGAGCTGTTTTTT
-,TRBV6-5,few,TRBJ2-2,15,CASSYRRFGTGELFF,TGTGCCAGCAGTTACCGTCGGTTCGGGACCGGGGAGCTGTTTTTT
TRBD1,TRBV25-1,many,TRBJ1-3,16,CASSGGQVYSGNTIYF,TGTGCCAGCAGTGGGGGACAGGTTTACTCTGGAAACACCATATATTTT
TRBD2,TRBV27,few,TRBJ2-3,14,CASKGLAGTDTQYF,TGTGCCAGCAAAGGACTAGCGGGCACAGATACGCAGTATTTT
TRBD2,TRBV7-2,-,TRBJ2-3,19,CASSIAGLAGGTSTDTQYF,TGTGCCAGCAGCATCGCGGGACTAGCGGGGGGCACTAGCACAGATACGCAGTATTTT
-,TRBV2,-,TRBJ2-1,17,CASSERAVDRYIDEQFF,TGTGCCAGCAGTGAAAGGGCGGTGGACAGATACATCGATGAGCAGTTCTTC
-,TRBV7-6,many,TRBJ1-2,15,CASSSDPGQSYGYTF,TGTGCCAGCAGCTCAGACCCGGGACAATCCTATGGCTACACCTTC